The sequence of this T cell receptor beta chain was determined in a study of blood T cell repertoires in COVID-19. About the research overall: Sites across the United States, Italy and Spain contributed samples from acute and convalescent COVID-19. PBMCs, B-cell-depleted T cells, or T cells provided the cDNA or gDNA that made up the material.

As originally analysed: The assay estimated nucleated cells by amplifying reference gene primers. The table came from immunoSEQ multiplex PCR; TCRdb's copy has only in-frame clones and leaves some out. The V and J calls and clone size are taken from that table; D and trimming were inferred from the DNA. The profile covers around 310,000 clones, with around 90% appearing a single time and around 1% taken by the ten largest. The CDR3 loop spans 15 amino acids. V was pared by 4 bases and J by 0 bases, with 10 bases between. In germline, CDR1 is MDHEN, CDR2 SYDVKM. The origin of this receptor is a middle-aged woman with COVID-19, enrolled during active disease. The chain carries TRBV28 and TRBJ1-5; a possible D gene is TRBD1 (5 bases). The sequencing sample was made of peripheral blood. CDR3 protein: CASSSRGVSNQPQHF. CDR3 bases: TGTGCCAGCAGTTCCCGGGGGGTTAGCAATCAGCCCCAGCATTTT.